The 21 T cell receptor beta chains presented below share a single source sample, sequenced in a study of lymphopenia after photon versus proton radiotherapy. Produced via immunoSEQ multiplex PCR; TCRdb's table is partial and in-frame only. The table records roughly 40,000 clones, around 86% of them present only once. This specimen was peripheral blood, taken from a patient treated with proton-based radiotherapy. The source is a woman aged 70-85 years with pancreatic cancer.

The sample holds a few counts of this clone. The rearrangement joins TRBV5-6 to TRBJ2-7; no definite D call. Deletions cut 1 base from V and 4 bases from J, with 9 bases between. The CDR3 runs 13 residues. Germline-derived CDR1 and CDR2 are SGHDT and YYEEEE. The CDR3 DNA reads as TGTGCCAGCAGCTTGCTTCAGACTTACGAGCAGTACTTC. Its translation is CASSLLQTYEQYF.

This chain uses TRBV7-3 with TRBJ2-1; 7 bases map to TRBD1. The ends lost 5 bases at V and 2 bases at J; junction bases unmatched: 9. The CDR3 consists of 16 residues. Germline V gives CDR1 SGHTA, CDR2 FQGTGA. The DNA of the CDR3 is TGTGCCAGCAGCCTACTTCACAGGGGTCCCTACAATGAGCAGTTCTTC. Translation: CASSLLHRGPYNEQFF.

The V gene is TRBV28, the J gene TRBJ1-3, with a tentative D call TRBD1 (5 bases). The CDR3 totals 14 residues. V lost 8 bases to trimming and J lost 0 bases, with 11 bases between them. Looked up from germline, CDR1 is MDHEN and CDR2 is SYDVKM. CDR3 region: CASHDSASGNTIYF. CDR3 coding DNA: TGTGCCAGCCACGACAGTGCCTCTGGAAACACCATATATTTT.

V and J are TRBV30 and TRBJ1-5; TRBD1 matches 9 bases. V lost 2 bases to trimming and J lost 6 bases; unmatched junction nucleotides: 5. Germline V gene sequence: CDR1 GTSNPN, CDR2 SVGIG (reference sequence). The CDR3 loop spans 14 amino acids. The CDR3 DNA is TGTGCCTGGAGTTTGGGACAGGGAGGTCAGCCCCAGCATTTT. Its protein is CAWSLGQGGQPQHF.

The V call is TRBV7-2, the J call TRBJ1-3; D not certain. The ends were cut back, 3 bases at V and 0 bases at J, with 9 bases in the middle. The CDR3 is made up of 15 amino acids. Germline V gene data show CDR1 as SGHTA and CDR2 as FQGNSA. In DNA, the CDR3 is TGTGCCAGCAGCTTCGACACCGCCTCTGGAAACACCATATATTTT. Protein: CASSFDTASGNTIYF.

The chain recombines TRBV6-5 with TRBJ2-3; TRBD2 matches 10 bases. With 2 bases clipped from V and 6 bases from J, the junction kept 5 bases outside the gene matches. The germline V gene encodes CDR1 MNHEY and CDR2 SVGAGI. CDR3 length equals 15 residues. This CDR3 reads CASSYRAGGMDTQYF. The CDR3 DNA sequence: TGTGCCAGCAGTTACAGAGCGGGAGGGATGGATACGCAGTATTTT.

V is TRBV27 and J is TRBJ2-1; 11 bases line up with TRBD2. Trimming removed 6 bases from V and 5 bases from J; junction bases left unmatched: 6. The CDR3 loop spans 15 amino acids. CDR1 is MNHEY, CDR2 SMNVEV, per germline (reference sequence). CDR3 protein: CASSSGTSGNNEQFF. The CDR3 region has the DNA TGTGCCAGCAGCTCCGGGACTAGCGGAAACAATGAGCAGTTCTTC.

This chain uses TRBV7-3 with TRBJ2-7; weak D call: TRBD2 (6 bases). V lost 4 bases to trimming and J lost 5 bases, with 15 bases between them. The CDR3 is made up of 14 amino acids. Germline lookup yields CDR1 SGHTA and CDR2 FQGTGA. In DNA, the CDR3 is TGTGCCAGCAGCTCTAGGGGCGGAGGGCACGAGCAGTACTTC. Its protein product is CASSSRGGGHEQYF.

V and J are TRBV5-1 and TRBJ1-3; possibly TRBD1 for D (5 bases). The V gene's germline CDR1 is SGHRS and CDR2 YFSETQ. Trimming shortened V by 4 bases and J by 4 bases, and 15 bases separated the two germline ends. The CDR3 runs to 15 residues. The DNA for the CDR3 is TGCGCCAGCAGCGGAACCGGGACTCTAGGAAACACCATATATTTT. As protein: CASSGTGTLGNTIYF.

The chain carries TRBV2 and TRBJ2-7; TRBD2 matches at 8 bases. Germline V gene data show CDR1 as SNHLY and CDR2 as FYNNEI. The CDR3 extends over 13 amino acids. J was trimmed by 6 bases and V by 9 bases; bases with no gene match: 10. CDR3 nucleotide sequence: TGTGCCAGTGTCCGGGAGGGCCTTCGCGAGCAGTACTTC. Translating it yields CASVREGLREQYF.

This chain joins TRBV16 and TRBJ2-1; D possibly corresponds to TRBD1 (5 bases). Germline lookup yields CDR1 KGHSY and CDR2 FQNENV. CDR3 size: 16 residues. V shed 1 base and J shed 0 bases, with 10 bases lying between them. The CDR3 region has the DNA TGTGCCAGCAGCCAATTAGGAACAGGCTCCTACAATGAGCAGTTCTTC. It translates to CASSQLGTGSYNEQFF.

The chain carries TRBV7-9 and TRBJ2-3; 11 positions match TRBD2. Trimming took 5 bases from V and 6 from J; bases not matched to a gene: 7. Germline V gene sequence: CDR1 SEHNR, CDR2 FQNEAQ (reference sequence). The CDR3 runs 15 residues. Written as DNA, the CDR3 is TGTGCCAGCAGCGTACTAGCGGGAGTAGGGGATACGCAGTATTTT. Translation gives CASSVLAGVGDTQYF.

The V and J genes are TRBV7-2 and TRBJ1-1; tentatively, D is TRBD1 (6 bases). V was shortened by 4 bases and J by 7 bases, with 16 bases between the two germline ends. The germline V gene encodes CDR1 SGHTA and CDR2 FQGNSA. The CDR3 contains 14 residues. The CDR3 loop is CASSSRWSGDEAFF. The CDR3 DNA reads as TGTGCCAGCAGCTCCAGGTGGTCAGGGGATGAAGCTTTCTTT.

J is TRBJ2-3 and V is TRBV6-4, with 11 bases fitting TRBD2. The CDR3 covers 15 residues. The J segment lost 5 bases and the V segment lost 6 bases, leaving 7 bases of the junction unmatched. Germline lookup yields CDR1 MRHNA and CDR2 SNTAGT. This CDR3 is CASSVLAGVGDTQYF. CDR3 in DNA: TGTGCCAGCAGCGTACTAGCGGGAGTTGGAGATACGCAGTATTTT.

In its sample, this clone was seen once. The chain has TRBV27 and TRBJ2-5; TRBD2 is a possible D gene (7 bases). V was cut by 6 bases and J by 4 bases, with 18 bases left in between. Germline CDR1 MNHEY, CDR2 SMNVEV (reference sequence). The CDR3 covers 15 residues. CDR3 loop: CASRTKGGFGETQYF. The CDR3 nucleotides are TGTGCCAGCAGGACCAAGGGGGGGTTCGGAGAGACCCAGTACTTC.

The V call is TRBV9, the J call TRBJ1-4; TRBD1 matches 10 bases. Trimming at V came to 0 bases and at J to 8 bases, leaving 4 bases not matched to a gene. From germline, CDR1 is SGDLS and CDR2 YYNGEE. This CDR3 spans 15 amino acids. The CDR3 DNA follows: TGTGCCAGCAGCGTAGGAGGGACAGGGGCGGAAAAACTGTTTTTT. Translating gives CASSVGGTGAEKLFF. The entire variable domain, with the rest obtained from reference TRBV9 and TRBJ1-4, is as follows: DSGVTQTPKHLITATGQRVTLRCSPRSGDLSVYWYQQSLDQGLQFLIQYYNGEERAKGNILERFSAQQFPDLHSELNLSSLELGDSALYFCASSVGGTGAEKLFFGSGTQLSVL.

The chain combines TRBV29-1 with TRBJ1-4, with 7 nucleotides matching TRBD1. J gave up 10 bases and V 6 bases, and 8 bases lay outside the gene matches. Germline CDR1 reads SQVTM; CDR2 reads ANQGSEA. There are 12 residues in the CDR3. The CDR3 DNA reads as TGCAGCGTGGGACAGTACCAAGGAAAACTGTTTTTT. Encoded protein: CSVGQYQGKLFF.

CDR3 loop: CASSVQGFGTDTQYF. DNA for the CDR3: TGTGCCAGCAGCGTACAAGGATTCGGGACAGATACGCAGTATTTT. The genes are TRBV9 and TRBJ2-3; no reliable D call. The germline V gene has CDR1 SGDLS and CDR2 YYNGEE. The CDR3 loop spans 15 amino acids. Trimming stripped 1 base from V and 3 bases from J, with 12 bases between.

This clone has a single count. V gene TRBV6-1 combines with J gene TRBJ2-1; 15 bases map to TRBD2. With V trimmed by 3 bases and J by 15 bases, 12 bases remained unmatched. Per the germline V gene, CDR1 is MNHNS and CDR2 is SASEGT. This CDR3 region has 16 residues. The CDR3 nucleotides read TGTGCCAGCAGTGATGGGACGGGACTAGCGGGAGGTTGGTGGTTCTTC. It specifies CASSDGTGLAGGWWFF.

This chain connects TRBV10-3 to TRBJ2-3, with TRBD2 matching over 10 bases. The CDR3 length is 16 residues. The junction had 8 bases not matched to a gene; V was cut back by 6 bases and J by 2 bases. Germline values: CDR1 ENHRY, CDR2 SYGVKD. The CDR3 protein is CAIRVLAGTNTDTQYF. For the CDR3, the DNA is TGTGCCATCAGAGTACTAGCGGGGACCAACACAGATACGCAGTATTTT.

This clone was found a few times. V gene TRBV27 combines with J gene TRBJ1-6; D gene unclear. Deletions cut 3 bases from V and 10 bases from J, with 16 bases between. CDR1 is MNHEY, CDR2 SMNVEV, per germline (reference sequence). This CDR3 has 15 residues. The CDR3 is CASSFRTDLSSPLHF. The CDR3 DNA reads TGTGCCAGCAGTTTCAGGACGGACCTAAGCTCACCCCTCCACTTT.